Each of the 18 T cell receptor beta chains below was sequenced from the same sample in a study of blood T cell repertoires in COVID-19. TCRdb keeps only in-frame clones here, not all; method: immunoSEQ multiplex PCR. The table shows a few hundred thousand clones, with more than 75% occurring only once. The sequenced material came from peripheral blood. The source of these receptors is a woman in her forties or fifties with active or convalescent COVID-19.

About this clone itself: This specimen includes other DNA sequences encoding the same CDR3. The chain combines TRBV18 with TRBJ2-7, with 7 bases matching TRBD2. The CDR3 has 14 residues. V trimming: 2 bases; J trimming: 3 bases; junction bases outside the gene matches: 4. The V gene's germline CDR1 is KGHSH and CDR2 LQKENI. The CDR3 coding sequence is TGTGCCAGCTCACCAGGCGGGGGTAACTACGAGCAGTACTTC. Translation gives CASSPGGGNYEQYF.

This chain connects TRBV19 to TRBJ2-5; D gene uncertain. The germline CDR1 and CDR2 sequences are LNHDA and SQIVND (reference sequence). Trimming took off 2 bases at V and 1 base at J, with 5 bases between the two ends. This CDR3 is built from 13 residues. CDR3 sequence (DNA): TGTGCCAGTAGTATAAAACTCCAAGAGACCCAGTACTTC. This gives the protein CASSIKLQETQYF.

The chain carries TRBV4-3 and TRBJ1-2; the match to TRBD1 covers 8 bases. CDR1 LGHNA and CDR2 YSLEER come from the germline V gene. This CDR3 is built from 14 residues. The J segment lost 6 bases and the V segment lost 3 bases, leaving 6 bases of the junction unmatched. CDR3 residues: CASSHRTGHNGYTF. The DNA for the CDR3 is TGCGCCAGCAGCCATAGGACAGGGCACAATGGCTACACCTTC.

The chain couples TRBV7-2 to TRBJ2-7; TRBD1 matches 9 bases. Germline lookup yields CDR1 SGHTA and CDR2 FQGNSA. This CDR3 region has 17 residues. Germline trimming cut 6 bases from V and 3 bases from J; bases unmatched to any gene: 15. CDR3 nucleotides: TGTGCCAGCAGTTCCCCTCCGGACAGGGGCCCTTTCTACGAGCAGTACTTC. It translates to CASSSPPDRGPFYEQYF.

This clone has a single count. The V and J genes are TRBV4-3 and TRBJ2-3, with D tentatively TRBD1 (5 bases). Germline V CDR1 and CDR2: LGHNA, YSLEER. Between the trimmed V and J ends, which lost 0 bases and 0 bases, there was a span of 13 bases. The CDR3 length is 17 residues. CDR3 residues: CASSQDYWGVSTDTQYF. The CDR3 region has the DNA TGCGCCAGCAGCCAAGATTATTGGGGCGTTAGCACAGATACGCAGTATTTT.

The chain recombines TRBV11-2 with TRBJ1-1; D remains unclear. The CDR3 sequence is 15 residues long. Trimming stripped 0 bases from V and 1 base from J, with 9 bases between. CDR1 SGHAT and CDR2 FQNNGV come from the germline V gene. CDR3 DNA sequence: TGTGCCAGCAGCTTAGAGGTAGCTCCGAACACTGAAGCTTTCTTT. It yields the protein CASSLEVAPNTEAFF.

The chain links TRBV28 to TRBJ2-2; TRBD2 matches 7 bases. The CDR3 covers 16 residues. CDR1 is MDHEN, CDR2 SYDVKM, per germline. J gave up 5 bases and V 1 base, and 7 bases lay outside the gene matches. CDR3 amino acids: CASSLSLAELTGELFF. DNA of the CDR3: TGTGCCAGCAGTTTATCTCTAGCGGAGCTAACCGGGGAGCTGTTTTTT. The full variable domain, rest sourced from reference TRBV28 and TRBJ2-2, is DVKVTQSSRYLVKRTGEKVFLECVQDMDHENMFWYRQDPGLGLRLIYFSYDVKMKEKGDIPEGYSVSREKKERFSLILESASTNQTSMYLCASSLSLAELTGELFFGEGSRLTVL.

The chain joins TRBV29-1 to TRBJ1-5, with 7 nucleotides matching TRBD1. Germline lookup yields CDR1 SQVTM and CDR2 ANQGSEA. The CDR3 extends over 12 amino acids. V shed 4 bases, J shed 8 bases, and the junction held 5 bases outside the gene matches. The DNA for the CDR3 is TGCAGCGTTGGTCAGGGGGGTAAGCCCCAGCATTTT. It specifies CSVGQGGKPQHF.

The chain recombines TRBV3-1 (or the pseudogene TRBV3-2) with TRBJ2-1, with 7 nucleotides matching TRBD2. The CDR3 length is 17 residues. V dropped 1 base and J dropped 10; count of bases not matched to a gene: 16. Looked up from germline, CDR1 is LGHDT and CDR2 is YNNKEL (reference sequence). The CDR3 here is CASSQGGASGPPREQFF. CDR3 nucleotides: TGTGCCAGCAGCCAAGGTGGGGCTAGCGGACCCCCTCGGGAGCAGTTCTTC.

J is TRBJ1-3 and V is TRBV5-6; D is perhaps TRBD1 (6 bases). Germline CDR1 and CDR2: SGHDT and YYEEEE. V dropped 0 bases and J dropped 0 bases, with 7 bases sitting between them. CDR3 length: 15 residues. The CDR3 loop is CASSLGQVSGNTIYF. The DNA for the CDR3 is TGTGCCAGCAGCTTGGGACAGGTCTCTGGAAACACCATATATTTT.

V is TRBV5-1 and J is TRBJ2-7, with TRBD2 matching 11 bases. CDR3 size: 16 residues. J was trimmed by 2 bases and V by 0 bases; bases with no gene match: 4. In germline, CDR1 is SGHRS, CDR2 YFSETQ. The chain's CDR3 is CASSLEGLAAPYEQYF. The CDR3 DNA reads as TGCGCCAGCAGCTTGGAGGGACTAGCGGCGCCCTACGAGCAGTACTTC.

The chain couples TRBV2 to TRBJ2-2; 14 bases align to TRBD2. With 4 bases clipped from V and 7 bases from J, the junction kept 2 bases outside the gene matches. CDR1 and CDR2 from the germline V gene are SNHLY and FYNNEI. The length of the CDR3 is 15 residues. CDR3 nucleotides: TGTGCCAGCAGTGTGGGACTAGCGGGGGACGGGGAGCTGTTTTTT. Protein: CASSVGLAGDGELFF.

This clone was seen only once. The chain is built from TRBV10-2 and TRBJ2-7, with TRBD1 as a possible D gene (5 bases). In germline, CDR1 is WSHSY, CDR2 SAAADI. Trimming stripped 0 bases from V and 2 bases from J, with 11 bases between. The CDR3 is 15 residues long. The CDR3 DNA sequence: TGCGCCAGCAGTGAGTCGCCCAGGGCCACCTACGAGCAGTACTTC. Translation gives CASSESPRATYEQYF.

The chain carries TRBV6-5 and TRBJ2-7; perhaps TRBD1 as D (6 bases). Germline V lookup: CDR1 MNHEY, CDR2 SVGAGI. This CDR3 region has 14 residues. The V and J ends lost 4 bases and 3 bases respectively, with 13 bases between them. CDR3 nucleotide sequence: TGTGCCAGCAGTTCCTACAGGGAACTCTACGAGCAGTACTTC. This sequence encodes CASSSYRELYEQYF.

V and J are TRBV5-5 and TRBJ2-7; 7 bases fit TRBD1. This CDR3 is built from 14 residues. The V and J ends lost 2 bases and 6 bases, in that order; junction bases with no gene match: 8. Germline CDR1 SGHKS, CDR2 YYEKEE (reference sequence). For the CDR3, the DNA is TGTGCCAGCAGCTTCCGACAGGGACCCCTCGAGCAGTACTTC. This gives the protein CASSFRQGPLEQYF.

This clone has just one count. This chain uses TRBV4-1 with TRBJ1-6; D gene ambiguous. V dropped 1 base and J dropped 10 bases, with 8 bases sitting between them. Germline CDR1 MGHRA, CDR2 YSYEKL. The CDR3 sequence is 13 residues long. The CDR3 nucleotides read TGCGCCAGCAGCCAAGTCCTTCTGTCACCCCTCCACTTT. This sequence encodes CASSQVLLSPLHF.

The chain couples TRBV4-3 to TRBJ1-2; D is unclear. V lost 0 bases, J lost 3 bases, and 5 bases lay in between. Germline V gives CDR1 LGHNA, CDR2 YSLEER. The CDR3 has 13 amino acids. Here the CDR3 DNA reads TGCGCCAGCAGCCAAGACAGTTACTATGGCTACACCTTC. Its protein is CASSQDSYYGYTF.

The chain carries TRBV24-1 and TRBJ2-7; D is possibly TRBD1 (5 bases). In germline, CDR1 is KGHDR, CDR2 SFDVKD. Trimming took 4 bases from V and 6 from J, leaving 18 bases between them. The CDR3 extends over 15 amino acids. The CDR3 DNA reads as TGTGCCACCAGTGACACATTCCAGGGTTCTCGCGAGCAGTACTTC. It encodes CATSDTFQGSREQYF.